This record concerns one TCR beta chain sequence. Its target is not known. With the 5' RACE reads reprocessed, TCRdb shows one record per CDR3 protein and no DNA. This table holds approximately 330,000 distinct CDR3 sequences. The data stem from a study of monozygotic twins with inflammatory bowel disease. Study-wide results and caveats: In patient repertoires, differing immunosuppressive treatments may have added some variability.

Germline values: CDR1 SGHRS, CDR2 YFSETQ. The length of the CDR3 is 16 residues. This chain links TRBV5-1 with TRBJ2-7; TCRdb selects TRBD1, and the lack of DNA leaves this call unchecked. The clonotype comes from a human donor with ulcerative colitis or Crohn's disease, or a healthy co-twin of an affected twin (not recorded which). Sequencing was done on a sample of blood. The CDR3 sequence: CASSLDPDRASYEQYF.